The source of this TCR beta chain is a study of cytomegalovirus exposure and HLA in healthy donors. Overall study findings and caveats: Likely technical artifact: a cluster of highly shared sequence variants. Several of the most significant clusters appeared, in a later analysis, to be linked to common viral pathogens.

Note on this clone: Its specificity is not known.

With 60 Vbeta and 13 Jbeta primers, the PCR was carried out. Here immunoSEQ multiplex PCR was the method, and the copy in TCRdb shows in-frame clones only, minus some. The data hold approximately 120,000 clones, with roughly 85% observed a single time. The CDR3 consists of 17 residues. Germline CDR1 SGHTA, CDR2 FQGNSA. J lost 4 bases, V lost 1 base, and 8 bases had no gene match. The chain is built from TRBV7-2 and TRBJ1-2, with TRBD1 identical over 11 bases. Source material: PBMCs. This clonotype was obtained from a woman aged 40 to 55 in good health and CMV-seropositive. The CDR3 nucleotides read TGTGCCAGCAGCTTAGTTTTTAGGACAGGGGGCATCTATGGCTACACCTTC. Its translation: CASSLVFRTGGIYGYTF.